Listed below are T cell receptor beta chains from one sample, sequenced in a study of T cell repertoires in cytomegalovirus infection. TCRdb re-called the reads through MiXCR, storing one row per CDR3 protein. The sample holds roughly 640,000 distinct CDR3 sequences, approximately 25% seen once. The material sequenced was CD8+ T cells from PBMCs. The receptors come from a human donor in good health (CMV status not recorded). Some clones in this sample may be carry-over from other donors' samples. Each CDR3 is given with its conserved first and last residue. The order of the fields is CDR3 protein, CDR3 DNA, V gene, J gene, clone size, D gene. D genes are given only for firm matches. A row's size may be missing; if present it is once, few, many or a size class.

CDR3 protein: CASTSNRMGLGNSPLHF
CDR3 DNA: TGTGCCAGCACCTCGAACAGGATGGGCCTCGGGAATTCACCCCTCCACTTT
V gene: TRBV28
J gene: TRBJ1-6
clone size: NA
D gene: NA

CDR3 protein: CASSPHLNYGYTF
CDR3 DNA: TGTGCCAGCAGCCCACACCTGAACTATGGCTACACCTTC
V gene: TRBV7-9
J gene: TRBJ1-2
clone size: few
D gene: NA

CDR3 protein: CSVEEQRITDTQYF
CDR3 DNA: TGCAGCGTTGAGGAACAGCGGATCACAGATACGCAGTATTTT
V gene: TRBV29-1
J gene: TRBJ2-3
clone size: NA
D gene: NA

CDR3 protein: CASRASGQPTEAFF
CDR3 DNA: TGTGCCAGCAGAGCCTCGGGACAGCCAACTGAAGCTTTCTTT
V gene: TRBV2
J gene: TRBJ1-1
clone size: few
D gene: TRBD1

CDR3 protein: CASSYSNSGTGGQGVGGYTF
CDR3 DNA: TGTGCCAGCAGTTACTCCAACTCGGGGACCGGTGGACAGGGGGTCGGCGGCTACACCTTC
V gene: TRBV6-6
J gene: TRBJ1-2
clone size: few
D gene: TRBD1

CDR3 protein: CASTTGTGYEQYF
CDR3 DNA: TGTGCCAGCACCACCGGGACAGGGTACGAGCAGTACTTC
V gene: TRBV7-6
J gene: TRBJ2-7
clone size: few
D gene: TRBD1

CDR3 protein: CASSARPRTASGKLFF
CDR3 DNA: TGTGCCAGCAGCGCGCGACCCCGGACAGCCTCAGGGAAACTGTTTTTT
V gene: TRBV7-2
J gene: TRBJ1-4
clone size: many
D gene: NA

CDR3 protein: CASSLLGGATYEQYF
CDR3 DNA: TGTGCCAGCAGCTTGCTGGGAGGGGCAACCTACGAGCAGTACTTC
V gene: TRBV11-2
J gene: TRBJ2-7
clone size: many
D gene: TRBD2

CDR3 protein: CASSPDSNEQFF
CDR3 DNA: TGTGCCAGCAGCCCGGACTCTAATGAGCAGTTCTTC
V gene: TRBV12-3/TRBV12-4
J gene: TRBJ2-1
clone size: many
D gene: NA

CDR3 protein: CASSRDIGAYNQPQHF
CDR3 DNA: TGTGCCAGCAGTCGTGACATAGGGGCGTACAATCAGCCCCAGCATTTT
V gene: TRBV28
J gene: TRBJ1-5
clone size: few
D gene: NA

CDR3 protein: CASSLGWDHTNF
CDR3 DNA: TGTGCCAGCAGTTTGGGCTGGGACCACACCAACTTC
V gene: TRBV12-3/TRBV12-4
J gene: TRBJ2-1
clone size: few
D gene: NA

CDR3 protein: CASSYLKQPQHF
CDR3 DNA: TGTGCCAGCAGCTACTTGAAGCAGCCCCAGCATTTT
V gene: TRBV7-8
J gene: TRBJ1-5
clone size: few
D gene: NA

CDR3 protein: CASSFPMTHYNEQFF
CDR3 DNA: TGTGCCAGCAGCTTCCCCATGACCCACTACAATGAGCAGTTCTTC
V gene: TRBV7-9
J gene: TRBJ2-1
clone size: NA
D gene: NA

CDR3 protein: CASSQAPSANSPLHF
CDR3 DNA: TGTGCCAGCAGCCAAGCGCCGTCGGCGAATTCACCCCTCCACTTT
V gene: TRBV14
J gene: TRBJ1-6
clone size: NA
D gene: NA

CDR3 protein: CASSWTPPLNEQFF
CDR3 DNA: TGTGCCAGCAGTTGGACCCCACCACTCAATGAGCAGTTCTTC
V gene: TRBV27
J gene: TRBJ2-1
clone size: few
D gene: NA

CDR3 protein: CATSRDRSQNEKLFF
CDR3 DNA: TGTGCCACCAGCAGAGATCGCAGCCAGAATGAAAAACTGTTTTTT
V gene: TRBV15
J gene: TRBJ1-4
clone size: NA
D gene: NA

CDR3 protein: CASSIANTEAFF
CDR3 DNA: TGTGCCAGCAGCATCGCCAACACTGAAGCTTTCTTT
V gene: TRBV7-9
J gene: TRBJ1-1
clone size: many
D gene: NA

CDR3 protein: CASSQEPAASYEQYF
CDR3 DNA: TGCGCCAGCAGCCAAGAACCCGCCGCCAGTTACGAGCAGTACTTC
V gene: TRBV4-1
J gene: TRBJ2-7
clone size: many
D gene: NA

CDR3 protein: CASSLSRGLNTEAFF
CDR3 DNA: TGTGCCAGCAGTTTATCTCGGGGGCTGAACACTGAAGCTTTCTTT
V gene: TRBV27
J gene: TRBJ1-1
clone size: few
D gene: NA

CDR3 protein: CASSLSPIPYGETQYF
CDR3 DNA: TGTGCCAGCAGTTTATCTCCGATCCCCTACGGAGAGACCCAGTACTTC
V gene: TRBV28
J gene: TRBJ2-5
clone size: few
D gene: NA

CDR3 protein: CASSLDPRRGLNTGELFF
CDR3 DNA: TGTGCCAGCAGCTTAGATCCTCGGCGGGGGCTGAACACCGGGGAGCTGTTTTTT
V gene: TRBV11-3
J gene: TRBJ2-2
clone size: NA
D gene: NA

CDR3 protein: CASSSQGNTGELFF
CDR3 DNA: TGTGCCAGCAGCTCCCAGGGGAACACCGGGGAGCTGTTTTTT
V gene: TRBV7-8
J gene: TRBJ2-2
clone size: many
D gene: NA

CDR3 protein: CASSYFGPSGGIQPQHF
CDR3 DNA: NA
V gene: TRBV6-5
J gene: TRBJ1-5
clone size: NA
D gene: NA

CDR3 protein: CASSPGTLPEGFF
CDR3 DNA: TGTGCCAGCAGCCCGGGGACCCTACCCGAGGGGTTCTTC
V gene: TRBV7-4
J gene: TRBJ2-1
clone size: NA
D gene: NA

CDR3 protein: CASSLREWTEAFF
CDR3 DNA: TGTGCCAGCAGCTTGAGGGAATGGACTGAAGCTTTCTTT
V gene: TRBV11-1
J gene: TRBJ1-1
clone size: NA
D gene: NA

CDR3 protein: CASSLSARQLYNEQFF
CDR3 DNA: TGTGCCAGCAGTTTATCGGCCAGGCAATTGTACAATGAGCAGTTCTTC
V gene: TRBV27
J gene: TRBJ2-1
clone size: few
D gene: NA

CDR3 protein: CATSRAPGHHFTDTQYF
CDR3 DNA: TGTGCCACCAGCAGAGCCCCGGGACACCACTTCACAGATACGCAGTATTTT
V gene: TRBV15
J gene: TRBJ2-3
clone size: NA
D gene: NA